What follows is one TCR beta chain and its context. The source of the sample is a study of technical replicates of blood from several donors. Repertoires were generated with immunoSEQ multiplex PCR, while TCRdb's copy carries only in-frame clones and drops some. The sample consists of approximately 49,000 clones, 90% to 95% of them appearing once. This CDR3 has 15 amino acids. CDR1 is SEHNR, CDR2 FQNEAQ, per germline (reference sequence). Trimming removed 1 base from V and 1 base from J, with 10 bases in between. Sequenced: PBMCs. This chain links TRBV7-9 with TRBJ1-1, with a tentative D call TRBD1 (6 bases). The clonotype comes from a human donor in good health. Some clones in this sample may be carry-over from other donors' samples. CDR3 coding DNA: TGTGCCAGCAGCTTAGAGGGACAAGCGAACACTGAAGCTTTCTTT. It specifies CASSLEGQANTEAFF.